This TCR beta chain was retrieved from a study of blood T cells in healthy people across ages. Comments on this clonotype: The antigen is not known.

Germline lookup yields CDR1 DFQATT and CDR2 SNEGSKA (reference sequence). This CDR3 is 13 amino acids long. Broader study findings: Naive CD4+ cell counts and diversity both ran higher in long-lived than in aged donors. A conclusive naive versus antigen-experienced comparison was prevented by the unsorted PBMCs.

Primers used in a second PCR of about 6 to 11 cycles were a sample-barcoded 5' primer and a J-beta primer mix. TCRdb processed the 5' RACE reads anew with MiXCR; each CDR3 protein has one entry. This table has about 580,000 distinct CDR3 sequences, around 50% appearing once. Every donor contributed about 10 milliliters of peripheral blood by blood draw. Extractions gave at least 6 micrograms of total RNA per sample. The sequencing input was blood. V usage is TRBV20-1 and J usage is TRBJ2-5; maybe TRBD1 (5 bases). Matching the DNA end better, TRBJ2-7 makes the J call doubtful. This sequence was found in a man older than 75 in good health. The CDR3 sequence: CSASDGRVYEQYF. CDR3 DNA sequence: TGCAGTGCTAGCGATGGCAGGGTTTACGAGCAGTACTTC.